This T cell receptor beta chain was captured in a study of cytomegalovirus exposure and HLA in healthy donors. General study findings and limits: TCR beta V- and J-gene trimming was later associated with a missense DCLRE1C variant.

The CDR3 extends over 15 amino acids. The ends lost 4 bases at V and 0 bases at J; junction bases unmatched: 6. The germline V gene encodes CDR1 SGHKS and CDR2 YYEKEE (reference sequence). With regard to this clone: Its antigen is still unknown.

When sampled, the donors appeared nominally healthy, though they likely had unrecorded immune exposures. Primers for the PCR totalled 60 Vbeta and 13 Jbeta. This table comes from immunoSEQ multiplex PCR, and its TCRdb copy is limited to in-frame clones, with some not included. The sample carries about 200,000 clones, 87% recorded once. The TCR comes from a man younger than 40 in good health and CMV-seronegative. The sequencing sample was made of PBMCs. The V gene is TRBV5-5, the J gene TRBJ1-2; 7 nucleotides align to TRBD1. CDR3 nucleotides: TGTGCCAGCAGCGCCAGGGACAGCGCTAACTATGGCTACACCTTC. It yields the protein CASSARDSANYGYTF.